The 19 T cell receptor beta chains in this list originate from one sample, sequenced in a study of response to subunit inactivated influenza vaccine. MiXCR was run by TCRdb on the RT-PCR reads, yielding one entry per CDR3 protein. The table records roughly 650,000 distinct CDR3 sequences, around 15% of them present only once. The specimen was PBMCs from blood, collected approximately 15 days before vaccination. The receptor source for this set is a man aged 50 or older who received an inactivated influenza vaccine.

The chain carries TRBV30 and TRBJ2-1; D not resolved. Trimming stripped 1 base from V and 2 bases from J, with 6 bases between. The CDR3 spans 13 residues. Germline CDR1 and CDR2: GTSNPN and SVGIG (reference sequence). The CDR3 DNA sequence: TGTGCCTGGAGTGAGGTGGCCTACAATGAGCAGTTCTTC. Translation gives CAWSEVAYNEQFF.

This chain links TRBV10-3 with TRBJ1-1; D gene uncertain. The CDR3 runs 16 residues. Germline V CDR1 and CDR2: ENHRY, SYGVKD. V gave up 6 bases and J gave up 1 base, with 18 bases separating them. CDR3 amino acids: CAIRPGVGIRNTEAFF. The CDR3 nucleotides read TGTGCCATCAGACCGGGAGTGGGGATTCGGAACACTGAAGCTTTCTTT.

The sample holds a few counts of this clonotype. The J gene is TRBJ2-2, the V gene TRBV30; TRBD1 matches 11 bases. Germline CDR1 GTSNPN, CDR2 SVGIG (reference sequence). The CDR3 contains 15 residues. Trimming at V came to 4 bases and at J to 6 bases, leaving 7 bases not matched to a gene. CDR3 residues: CAWMTRDRGSGELFF. The CDR3 nucleotides read TGTGCCTGGATGACCCGGGACAGGGGGTCCGGGGAGCTGTTTTTT.

In this sample, this clonotype turned up many times. The chain employs TRBV5-1 and TRBJ1-4, with a possible D match to TRBD1 (6 bases). Trimming removed 3 bases at V and 5 bases at J, with 8 bases between. The CDR3 runs 13 residues. Germline CDR1 and CDR2: SGHRS and YFSETQ. In DNA form, the CDR3 reads TGCGCCAGCAGCTCGGGGGCCAATGAAAAACTGTTTTTT. Translated: CASSSGANEKLFF.

This clonotype appeared a few times. The chain combines TRBV15 with TRBJ2-5, with D possibly being TRBD2 (6 bases). Germline V gene sequence: CDR1 LNHNV, CDR2 YYDKDF (reference sequence). V lost 9 bases and J lost 5, with 16 bases in between. The CDR3 is made up of 13 amino acids. The CDR3 DNA sequence: TGTGCCACGAAGGTGGGAGGTCGGGAGACCCAGTACTTC. It encodes CATKVGGRETQYF.

The chain carries TRBV6-1 and TRBJ2-1, with 7 bases matching TRBD2. The CDR3 has 16 residues. The V segment lost 6 bases and the J segment 4 bases; nucleotides outside the gene matches: 12. Germline CDR1 MNHNS, CDR2 SASEGT. CDR3 coding DNA: TGTGCCAGCAGAAGCCCCCGGGCGGGAGCGTACAATGAGCAGTTCTTC. Its translation: CASRSPRAGAYNEQFF.

The chain combines TRBV4-3 with TRBJ2-3, with D unresolved. Trimming removed 2 bases from V and 2 bases from J, with 11 bases in between. The CDR3 is 15 amino acids. Germline values: CDR1 LGHNA, CDR2 YSLEER. The CDR3 protein is CASSQRVSSTDTQYF. CDR3 sequence (DNA): TGCGCCAGCAGCCAAAGGGTGAGCTCCACAGATACGCAGTATTTT.

In this sample, this clonotype turned up a few times. The chain joins TRBV10-1 to TRBJ2-3; perhaps D is TRBD1 or TRBD2 (5 bases each). In germline, CDR1 is WNHNN, CDR2 SYGVQD (reference sequence). The CDR3 spans 13 residues. V lost 2 bases to trimming and J lost 8 bases, with 11 bases between them. The CDR3, as DNA: TGCGCCAGCAGTGAGGGGACCCCGGGTACGCAGTATTTT. Translated, it gives CASSEGTPGTQYF.

This clonotype was seen a handful of times. This CDR3 is CSVGQGTGVSTDTQYF. CDR3 DNA sequence: TGCAGCGTGGGACAGGGCACGGGTGTAAGCACAGATACGCAGTATTTT. The chain is built from TRBV29-1 and TRBJ2-3; TRBD1 agrees at 9 bases. CDR3 size: 16 residues. CDR1 is SQVTM, CDR2 ANQGSEA, per germline. After removal of 6 bases from V and 0 bases from J, the junction contained 10 bases not matched to a gene.

This clonotype was counted a few times. The J gene is TRBJ1-2, the V gene TRBV4-1; maybe TRBD1 (5 bases). CDR1 is MGHRA and CDR2 is YSYEKL in the germline V gene. V lost 2 bases to trimming and J lost 6 bases, with 19 bases between them. This CDR3 contains 16 residues. The CDR3 sequence is CASSQKQGGVWDGYTF. CDR3 bases: TGCGCCAGCAGCCAAAAGCAGGGTGGGGTTTGGGATGGCTACACCTTC.

This chain uses TRBV29-1 with TRBJ1-6; D call uncertain. V dropped 3 bases and J dropped 0 bases, with 12 bases sitting between them. This CDR3 region has 16 residues. Germline loops: CDR1 SQVTM, CDR2 ANQGSEA. DNA for the CDR3: TGCAGCGTTGATCAACAGCGGAGCTCCTATAATTCACCCCTCCACTTT. Amino acid sequence: CSVDQQRSSYNSPLHF.

This clonotype was seen more than once but under ten times. This sequence joins TRBV7-2 and TRBJ2-1, with 9 bases aligning to TRBD2. The germline V gene encodes CDR1 SGHTA and CDR2 FQGNSA. V dropped 6 bases and J dropped 4; count of bases not matched to a gene: 7. This CDR3 has 15 amino acids. The CDR3 nucleotides read TGTGCCAGCAGACGTAGCGGGAGTGGGTACAATGAGCAGTTCTTC. This encodes CASRRSGSGYNEQFF.

The count of this clonotype is one. The genes are TRBV11-1 and TRBJ2-7; no reliable D call. The V gene's germline CDR1 is SGHAT and CDR2 FQDESV (reference sequence). The CDR3 covers 14 residues. The ends were cut back, 7 bases at V and 2 bases at J, with 15 bases in the middle. The CDR3 spells CASTLLSVPYEQYF. Here the CDR3 DNA reads TGTGCCAGCACCCTTCTCAGCGTTCCCTACGAGCAGTACTTC.

The chain carries TRBV9 and TRBJ2-3; 8 positions agree with TRBD2. Germline V gives CDR1 SGDLS, CDR2 YYNGEE. CDR3 size: 13 residues. V shed 7 bases and J 3 bases; nucleotides not matched to a gene: 4. For the CDR3, the DNA is TGTGCCAGCTCACTAGCGGTTACAGATACGCAGTATTTT. Encoded protein: CASSLAVTDTQYF.

The chain uses TRBV13 and TRBJ2-1; D remains unclear. The CDR3 has 16 residues. Trimming removed 5 bases from V and 0 bases from J, with 14 bases in between. From germline, CDR1 is PRHDT and CDR2 FYEKMQ (reference sequence). This chain's CDR3 is CASSLQWLNSYNEQFF. CDR3 nucleotides: TGTGCCAGCAGCCTACAATGGCTCAACTCCTACAATGAGCAGTTCTTC.

This clonotype was detected a few times. The chain is built from TRBV7-9 and TRBJ2-1; D gene uncertain. Trimming stripped 1 base from V and 4 bases from J, with 8 bases between. Germline V gene sequence: CDR1 SEHNR, CDR2 FQNEAQ (reference sequence). The CDR3 runs to 14 residues. CDR3 DNA: TGTGCCAGCAGCTTAGTTGTGGCATACAATGAGCAGTTCTTC. This encodes CASSLVVAYNEQFF.

Only a few counts were recorded for this clonotype. The gene calls are TRBV28 and TRBJ2-7; 14 nucleotides match TRBD2. Germline CDR1 MDHEN, CDR2 SYDVKM. The CDR3 is made up of 16 amino acids. V trimming: 2 bases; J trimming: 3 bases; junction bases outside the gene matches: 3. CDR3 residues: CASSLPGLAGVYEQYF. The CDR3 nucleotides are TGTGCCAGCAGTTTACCGGGACTAGCGGGGGTCTACGAGCAGTACTTC. The full variable domain, rest sourced from reference TRBV28 and TRBJ2-7, is DVKVTQSSRYLVKRTGEKVFLECVQDMDHENMFWYRQDPGLGLRLIYFSYDVKMKEKGDIPEGYSVSREKKERFSLILESASTNQTSMYLCASSLPGLAGVYEQYFGPGTRLTVT.

This clonotype has only a few counts. The chain recombines TRBV20-1 with TRBJ2-7; D gene uncertain. Germline V gives CDR1 DFQATT, CDR2 SNEGSKA (reference sequence). The CDR3 has 11 residues. The V and J ends lost 6 bases and 5 bases respectively, with 11 bases between them. CDR3 region: CSAKRSHEQYF. CDR3 sequence (DNA): TGCAGTGCAAAACGGAGCCACGAGCAGTACTTC.

In the case of this clonotype: A read error may account for a junction end that differs from germline. V is TRBV9 and J is TRBJ2-7; 16 positions match TRBD2. This CDR3 has 18 amino acids. CDR1 is SGDLS and CDR2 is YYNGEE in the germline V gene. The DNA of the CDR3 is TGTGCCAGCATCGTAGGGGGACTAGCGGGAGGGCCGTCCTACGAGCAGTACTTC. It encodes CASIVGGLAGGPSYEQYF.